This T cell receptor (beta chain) was retrieved from a study of cytomegalovirus exposure and HLA in healthy donors. Whole-study results and caveats: In the 95 to 150 validation repertoires, a later analysis found that first-cohort TCR clusters tended to co-occur. Most TCR sequences proved rare, with some public TCRs found in many donors. Confirmation in vitro established that a few CMV-associated chains were specific for CMV antigens.

Germline V lookup: CDR1 SNHLY, CDR2 FYNNEI. With 5 bases removed from V and 4 bases from J, the gap between germline ends came to 14 bases. The CDR3 has 14 residues. Produced via immunoSEQ multiplex PCR; TCRdb's table is partial and in-frame only. The table shows more than 140,000 clones, with 85% to 90% occurring only once. On this clone itself: Its target is not known.

The origin of this receptor is a woman between 18 and 30 years old in good health and CMV-seropositive. This chain joins TRBV2 and TRBJ2-5; tentatively, D is TRBD1 (6 bases). Input material: PBMCs. This CDR3 reads CASSRSKGVETQYF. CDR3 DNA: TGTGCCAGCAGTCGGTCAAAGGGGGTAGAGACCCAGTACTTC.